This TCR beta chain was retrieved from a study of cytomegalovirus exposure and HLA in healthy donors. General study results and limits: Some V segments could not be told apart, so they were left out, TRBV6-2 and TRBV6-3 among them.

The CDR3 has 15 amino acids. V was clipped by 7 bases and J by 1 base, with 14 bases between them. Per germline, CDR1 LNHDA and CDR2 SQIVND (reference sequence). Note on this clone: Its antigen is unidentified.

Primers included in the PCR were 60 Vbeta and 13 Jbeta primers. TCRdb's copy holds only in-frame clones and misses some; the assay was immunoSEQ multiplex PCR. The sample records roughly 140,000 clones, roughly 74% being singletons. V and J are TRBV19 and TRBJ1-3; D remains unclear. The sequence was obtained from a woman under 30 in good health and CMV-seropositive. The sample was PBMCs. The CDR3 region has the DNA TGTGCCAGTACCCCCGCACCGAGTTCTGGAAACACCATATATTTT. Translated, it gives CASTPAPSSGNTIYF.